These 9 T cell receptor beta chains were sequenced from one sample in a study of blood T cell repertoires in COVID-19. Sequencing was performed with immunoSEQ multiplex PCR; in TCRdb, only in-frame clones are kept and a portion is missing. The sample shows roughly 200,000 clones, 75% to 90% of them seen only once. The material sequenced was peripheral blood. Receptor source: a woman between 40 and 50 years old with COVID-19, enrolled during active disease.

The gene calls are TRBV7-2 and TRBJ1-5; TRBD1 is a possible D gene (6 bases). The V gene's germline CDR1 is SGHTA and CDR2 FQGNSA. This CDR3 spans 14 amino acids. V lost 2 bases to trimming and J lost 2 bases, with 7 bases between them. The CDR3 reads CASSLQGRNQPQHF. The CDR3 region has the DNA TGTGCCAGCAGCTTACAGGGGCGCAATCAGCCCCAGCATTTT.

The chain couples TRBV9 to TRBJ2-7, with a possible D match to TRBD1 (7 bases). Trimming pared 4 bases from V and 2 bases from J, leaving 25 bases between. The CDR3 length is 18 residues. Germline V CDR1 and CDR2: SGDLS, YYNGEE. The CDR3 sequence: CASSRGTVVWIPPYEQYF. Written as DNA, the CDR3 is TGTGCCAGCAGCCGCGGGACAGTTGTATGGATACCACCCTACGAGCAGTACTTC.

The chain combines TRBV18 with TRBJ1-4; perhaps TRBD1 as D (5 bases). The CDR3 contains 15 residues. Germline CDR1 reads KGHSH; CDR2 reads LQKENI. Trimming took off 1 base at V and 6 bases at J, with 12 bases between the two ends. The CDR3 sequence: CASSPRIGADEKLFF. The CDR3 DNA follows: TGTGCCAGCTCACCACGCATAGGGGCGGATGAAAAACTGTTTTTT.

V is TRBV7-9 and J is TRBJ1-2, with D unresolved. The germline gives CDR1 SEHNR, CDR2 FQNEAQ (reference sequence). The CDR3 runs to 14 residues. V was pared by 1 base and J by 6 bases, with 12 bases between. CDR3 nucleotides: TGTGCCAGCAGCTTAGAAGCCACTGCGAATGGCTACACCTTC. Translation gives CASSLEATANGYTF.

This clone is medium-sized by share. This chain uses TRBV10-3 with TRBJ2-1; 11 bases match TRBD2. The V segment lost 5 bases and the J segment 5 bases; nucleotides outside the gene matches: 14. The CDR3 has 18 amino acids. Germline V gene data show CDR1 as ENHRY and CDR2 as SYGVKD. This CDR3 is CAISPHVLAGGRDNEQFF. As DNA, the CDR3 is TGTGCCATCAGTCCTCACGTTTTAGCGGGGGGGCGTGACAATGAGCAGTTCTTC.

The sample holds one count of this clone. The chain couples TRBV20-1 to TRBJ2-7; 8 bases line up with TRBD2. V lost 5 bases, J lost 6 bases, and 3 bases stayed unmatched. Germline V gene lookup returns CDR1 DFQATT and CDR2 SNEGSKA (reference sequence). The CDR3 totals 11 residues. The CDR3, as DNA: TGCAGTGCTGCCCGGGGGGGCGAGCAGTACTTC. This gives the protein CSAARGGEQYF.

The gene calls are TRBV5-8 and TRBJ2-7, with D tentatively TRBD2 (5 bases). This CDR3 spans 12 amino acids. Germline CDR1 SGHTS, CDR2 YDEGEE. V lost 6 bases and J lost 3, with 10 bases in between. The CDR3 spells CASTRTDYEQYF. In DNA, the CDR3 is TGTGCCAGCACTAGGACTGACTACGAGCAGTACTTC.

The J gene is TRBJ2-1, the V gene TRBV7-3, with a tentative D call TRBD2 (8 bases). The ends were cut back, 1 base at V and 8 bases at J, with 18 bases in the middle. In germline, CDR1 is SGHTA, CDR2 FQGTGA. CDR3 length: 16 residues. The CDR3 here is CASSLIAGQYSDEQFF. The CDR3 DNA follows: TGTGCCAGCAGCTTAATAGCGGGACAGTATAGCGATGAGCAGTTCTTC.

The chain uses TRBV2 and TRBJ1-2; perhaps TRBD1 as D (5 bases). Trimming took off 3 bases at V and 6 bases at J, with 14 bases between the two ends. CDR1 is SNHLY, CDR2 FYNNEI, per germline. The CDR3 consists of 14 residues. The CDR3 spells CASSEASRVHGYTF. For the CDR3, the DNA is TGTGCCAGCAGTGAGGCGTCCAGGGTCCATGGCTACACCTTC.